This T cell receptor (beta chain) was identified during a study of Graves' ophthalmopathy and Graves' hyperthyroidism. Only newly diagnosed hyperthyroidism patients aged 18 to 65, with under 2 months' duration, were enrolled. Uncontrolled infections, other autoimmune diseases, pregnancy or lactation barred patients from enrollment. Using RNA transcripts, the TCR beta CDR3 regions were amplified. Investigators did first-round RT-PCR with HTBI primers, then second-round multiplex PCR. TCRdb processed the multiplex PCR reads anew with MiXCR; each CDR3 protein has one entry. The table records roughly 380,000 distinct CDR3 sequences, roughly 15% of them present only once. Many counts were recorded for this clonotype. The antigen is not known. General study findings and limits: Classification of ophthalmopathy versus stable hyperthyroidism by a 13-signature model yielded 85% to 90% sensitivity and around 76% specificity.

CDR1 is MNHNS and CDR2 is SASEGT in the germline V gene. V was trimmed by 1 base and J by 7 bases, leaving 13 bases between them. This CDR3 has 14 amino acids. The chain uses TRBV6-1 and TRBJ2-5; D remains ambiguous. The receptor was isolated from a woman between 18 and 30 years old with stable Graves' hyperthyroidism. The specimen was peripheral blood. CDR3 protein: CASSEGVTLGTQYF. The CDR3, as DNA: TGTGCCAGCAGTGAAGGAGTTACCCTGGGGACCCAGTACTTC.